This TCR beta chain was obtained from a study of response to subunit inactivated influenza vaccine (dated by TCRdb to about 2018). At the level of the whole study: Deep quantitative profiling of the T cell receptor repertoire was used in the study to follow responses to a trivalent subunit inactivated influenza vaccine. Summary of the overall study and its limitations: According to the authors, only a limited number of new T cells may be recruited by each seasonal influenza vaccination.

Note on this clonotype: It has no known antigen specificity. One base away there is no much larger clone; base qualities are not given.

The library came from RT-PCR. Sequencing relied on an Illumina HiSeq 2500. TCRdb itself trimmed the public reads at Q25 with fastp, ran MiXCR and retained productive beta chains. Every entry covers one CDR3 protein and lists the most common genes and DNA from its rows. Here the sample has hundreds of thousands of distinct CDR3 sequences; approximately 12% occur a single time. The ten largest account for roughly 10% of the sample. V trim: 0 bases; J trim: 5 bases; unmatched bases: 2. CDR1 and CDR2 were assigned from the germline V gene as KGHDR and SFDVKD. The CDR3 sequence holds 16 residues, the cysteine and phenylalanine included. The DNA shown is the 48-base CDR3, in frame from base 1.

The V and J segments used are TRBV24-1 and TRBJ2-1, and 11 bases in between align with TRBD2. This TCR came from a man between 50 and 59 years old who received an inactivated influenza vaccine. Donor details come from another sample of the same person, matched by shared clones. Source: PBMCs from blood, taken on the day of vaccination. The DNA is TGTGCCACCAGTGATTTGCCTAGCGGGGGGAACAATGAGCAGTTCTTC. This codes for CATSDLPSGGNNEQFF.